What follows are 14 T cell receptor beta chains derived from one specimen sequenced in a study of identical twins. TCRdb analysed the 5' RACE reads with MiXCR anew, one entry per CDR3 protein. The repertoire holds some 590,000 distinct CDR3 sequences, with roughly 9.9% as singletons. This same sample was also part of a study on yellow fever vaccine responses in identical twins.

Sequencing was performed on PBMCs. Every receptor here comes from a woman under 30 in good health.

CDR3 residues: CASSLGAGGVNSPLHF. CDR3 DNA: TGTGCCAGCAGTTTAGGGGCAGGGGGGGTTAATTCACCCCTCCACTTT. This chain joins TRBV12-3 or TRBV12-4 and TRBJ1-6, with 7 bases identical to TRBD1. The V gene end was trimmed by 1 base and the J gene end by 6 bases; junction bases not matched to a gene: 6. This CDR3 has 16 residues.

This clonotype occurred many times. V usage is TRBV5-6 and J usage is TRBJ1-5, with D perhaps TRBD1 (6 bases). Per germline, CDR1 SGHDT and CDR2 YYEEEE. The CDR3 is made up of 15 amino acids. V lost 2 bases and J 4 bases, leaving 13 bases between the germline ends. CDR3 in amino acids: CASSLLSGQNQPQHF. The CDR3 DNA reads TGTGCCAGCAGCTTATTATCCGGACAGAATCAGCCCCAGCATTTT.

The rearrangement uses TRBV7-8 and TRBJ2-1; 13 bases agree with TRBD2. J was trimmed by 8 bases and V by 1 base; bases with no gene match: 5. The CDR3 runs 16 residues. Per germline, CDR1 SGHVS and CDR2 FQNEAQ. This chain's CDR3 is CASSLVLAGGSHEQFF. CDR3 nucleotide sequence: TGTGCCAGCAGCTTAGTACTAGCGGGAGGGAGCCATGAGCAGTTCTTC.

The CDR3, as DNA: TGTGCCAGCAGCGTAGGTAGGGGCGGGGACACCGGGGAGCTGTTTTTT. It translates to CASSVGRGGDTGELFF. The genes are TRBV9 and TRBJ2-2, with a possible D match to TRBD2 (6 bases). The CDR3 runs to 16 residues. Trimming shortened V by 0 bases and J by 3 bases, and 12 bases separated the two germline ends. Germline V gene lookup returns CDR1 SGDLS and CDR2 YYNGEE.

The V gene is TRBV20-1, the J gene TRBJ1-1; D call uncertain. This CDR3 region has 12 residues. In germline, CDR1 is DFQATT, CDR2 SNEGSKA (reference sequence). CDR3 sequence (DNA): TGCAGCGCCGGCTCACCGAACACTGAAGCTTTCTTT. Protein: CSAGSPNTEAFF.

This clonotype was recorded a few times. The V call is TRBV5-1, the J call TRBJ2-5, with D possibly TRBD2 on 6 matching bases. The germline V gene has CDR1 SGHRS and CDR2 YFSETQ. V was trimmed by 5 bases and J by 2 bases, leaving 16 bases between them. The CDR3 is 15 residues long. The CDR3 DNA follows: TGCGCCAGCAGGTCGGGAGACGCAACGCAAGAGACCCAGTACTTC. It is translated as CASRSGDATQETQYF. The full variable domain, rest sourced from reference TRBV5-1 and TRBJ2-5, is KAGVTQTPRYLIKTRGQQVTLSCSPISGHRSVSWYQQTPGQGLQFLFEYFSETQRNKGNFPGRFSGRQFSNSRSEMNVSTLELGDSALYLCASRSGDATQETQYFGPGTRLLVL.

This clonotype occurred many times. The chain employs TRBV5-1 and TRBJ1-4, with 9 nucleotides matching TRBD1. Germline V gene lookup returns CDR1 SGHRS and CDR2 YFSETQ. J lost 3 bases, V lost 6 bases, and 9 bases had no gene match. This CDR3 is built from 16 residues. DNA for the CDR3: TGCGCCAGCAAGATCGGGACAGGGTCTTCTAATGAAAAACTGTTTTTT. Amino acids: CASKIGTGSSNEKLFF.

In its sample, this clonotype was seen a few times. The chain is built from TRBV7-9 and TRBJ2-4, with a tentative D call TRBD1 (6 bases). The germline CDR1 and CDR2 sequences are SEHNR and FQNEAQ (reference sequence). Trimming left V 0 bases short and J 0 bases short, with 9 bases between. This CDR3 region has 16 residues. The CDR3 DNA is TGTGCCAGCAGCTTAGCAGCAGGGGTAGCCAAAAACATTCAGTACTTC. It is translated as CASSLAAGVAKNIQYF.

V usage is TRBV4-1 and J usage is TRBJ2-7; 8 bases match TRBD1. Germline-derived CDR1 and CDR2 are MGHRA and YSYEKL. The CDR3 is 16 amino acids. J gave up 2 bases and V 1 base, and 7 bases lay outside the gene matches. CDR3 protein: CASSQGSGQDTYEQYF. CDR3 sequence (DNA): TGCGCCAGCAGCCAAGGTTCGGGACAGGATACCTACGAGCAGTACTTC.

This clonotype was detected many times. The rearrangement links TRBV11-2 to TRBJ1-2, with 9 bases matching TRBD1. The germline gives CDR1 SGHAT, CDR2 FQNNGV. The CDR3 runs 13 residues. J gave up 6 bases and V 2 bases, and 1 base lay outside the gene matches. Here the CDR3 DNA reads TGTGCCAGCAGCTTAACAGGGGGCAATGGCTACACCTTC. Encoded protein: CASSLTGGNGYTF.

This clonotype was detected only a few times. This chain connects TRBV7-8 to TRBJ2-4; the D gene is possibly TRBD1 (6 bases). Per germline, CDR1 SGHVS and CDR2 FQNEAQ. V was trimmed by 8 bases and J by 7 bases, leaving 18 bases between them. This CDR3 spans 14 amino acids. The CDR3 DNA follows: TGTGCCAGCTCATCCCAGGGGTTGGGGAACATTCAGTACTTC. Translating gives CASSSQGLGNIQYF.

The chain joins TRBV6-1 to TRBJ2-7; 9 bases map to TRBD1. This CDR3 region has 16 residues. The germline CDR1 and CDR2 sequences are MNHNS and SASEGT. Trimming took 6 bases from V and 1 from J; bases not matched to a gene: 10. In nucleotides, the CDR3 is TGTGCCAGCAGGGGCACCGGGACAGGGCGGTCCTACGAGCAGTACTTC. Its protein is CASRGTGTGRSYEQYF.

In this sample, this clonotype turned up a few times. This chain links TRBV29-1 with TRBJ1-4; unclear D gene. V was cut by 6 bases and J by 0 bases, with 23 bases left in between. The CDR3 contains 18 residues. Per the germline V gene, CDR1 is SQVTM and CDR2 is ANQGSEA. The CDR3 spells CSVFLLFPGSPTNEKLFF. For the CDR3, the DNA is TGCAGCGTCTTTCTTCTTTTCCCTGGGTCCCCAACTAATGAAAAACTGTTTTTT.

There are many counts of this clonotype. This chain uses TRBV28 with TRBJ1-1, with D perhaps matching TRBD1 (5 bases). The V end was cut by 4 bases, the J end by 4 bases, with 13 bases between. The CDR3 is made up of 14 amino acids. Germline lookup yields CDR1 MDHEN and CDR2 SYDVKM. CDR3 loop: CASSSFGGPTEAFF. DNA for the CDR3: TGTGCCAGCAGTTCATTTGGGGGTCCCACTGAAGCTTTCTTT. Based on the CDR3 plus reference TRBV28 and TRBJ1-1, the full variable domain is DVKVTQSSRYLVKRTGEKVFLECVQDMDHENMFWYRQDPGLGLRLIYFSYDVKMKEKGDIPEGYSVSREKKERFSLILESASTNQTSMYLCASSSFGGPTEAFFGQGTRLTVV.